The entry that follows covers one T cell receptor beta chain sequence. The antigen remains unidentified. Then a second PCR, running about 6 to 12 cycles, was carried out with a sample-barcoded 5' primer and a J-beta primer mix. Each CDR3 protein is one row after TCRdb ran MiXCR on the 5' RACE reads. This table holds hundreds of thousands of distinct CDR3 sequences, roughly 41% found once. The CDR3 totals 15 residues. Trimming took off 5 bases at V and 3 bases at J, with 16 bases between the two ends. Germline CDR1 MNHEY, CDR2 SVGAGI. The sample belongs to a study of blood T cells in healthy people across ages. Across the study: Template switching caught about one barcoded beta molecule for each two T cells.

Regarding the study as a whole: Both higher diversity and more naive CD4+ cells marked long-lived donors when set against aged donors.

The gene calls are TRBV6-5 and TRBJ2-5, with D possibly TRBD2 on 5 matching bases. This clonotype was obtained from an elderly man in good health. The sequenced sample was blood. This CDR3 is CASSAPGIGKETQYF. In nucleotides, the CDR3 is TGTGCCAGCAGTGCGCCCGGGATAGGGAAAGAGACCCAGTACTTC.